These T cell receptor beta chains were read from a single sample in a study of siplizumab effects on memory and regulatory T cells. Measured with immunoSEQ multiplex PCR; TCRdb has only the in-frame clones, and not every one. Of over 80,000 clones listed, 87% are singletons. Sequencing was carried out using Tregs sorted from blood. The receptors derive from a human donor in good health. Both conserved end residues are part of each CDR3. A D gene is named only where the DNA matches it firmly. Clone size is not always given. Where it is, it says once, few, many or a class for expanded clones.

TRBJ1-5 TRBV2 NA NA CASSASNQPQHF TGTGCCAGCAGTGCTAGCAATCAGCCCCAGCATTTT
TRBJ1-1 TRBV6-1 TRBD1 NA CASTNPRQGNTEAFF TGTGCCAGCACCAACCCGAGACAGGGGAACACTGAAGCTTTCTTT
TRBJ1-2 TRBV5-1 NA NA CASSLTTAAGGYTF TGCGCCAGCAGCTTGACGACAGCGGCGGGCGGCTACACCTTC
TRBJ1-6 TRBV7-2 TRBD1 NA CASSSGQAYNSPLHF TGTGCCAGCAGCTCCGGACAGGCCTATAATTCACCCCTCCACTTT
TRBJ2-3 TRBV29-1 NA NA CSTSSGATDTQYF TGCAGCACCTCCTCCGGGGCGACAGATACGCAGTATTTT
TRBJ2-7 TRBV6-1 NA NA CASTRGVDGYEQYF TGTGCCAGCACTCGAGGGGTGGATGGCTACGAGCAGTACTTC
TRBJ1-2 TRBV28 TRBD1 NA CASSLGQGVSYTF TGTGCCAGCAGTTTAGGACAGGGGGTTAGCTACACCTTC
TRBJ2-3 TRBV14 TRBD2 NA CASSHEPILAGEPDTQYF TGTGCCAGCAGCCACGAACCTATACTAGCGGGGGAGCCAGATACGCAGTATTTT
TRBJ2-7 TRBV6-1 TRBD2 NA CASAGGQSYEQYF TGTGCCAGCGCGGGGGGGCAGTCCTACGAGCAGTACTTC
TRBJ1-1 TRBV28 TRBD1 NA CASSVNRGRTEAFF TGTGCCAGCAGTGTTAACAGGGGGCGAACTGAAGCTTTCTTT
TRBJ1-5 TRBV7-7 TRBD1 NA CATQSINRQGDQPQHF TGTGCCACCCAGTCCATAAATCGACAGGGGGATCAGCCCCAGCATTTT
TRBJ2-3 TRBV5-6 NA NA CASSLSTDTQYF TGTGCCAGCAGCCTCAGTACAGATACGCAGTATTTT
TRBJ1-6 TRBV28 NA NA CASRGKKGKGRTLHF TGTGCCAGCAGGGGGAAGAAGGGTAAGGGCCGGACCCTCCACTTT
TRBJ2-1 TRBV5-1 NA NA CASSLARGVTYNEQFF TGCGCCAGCAGCTTGGCTAGGGGGGTGACCTACAATGAGCAGTTCTTC
TRBJ2-6 TRBV19 NA NA CASSKGQPGANVLTF TGTGCCAGTAGTAAAGGACAGCCTGGGGCCAACGTCCTGACTTTC
TRBJ2-1 TRBV7-2 TRBD2 once CASSLMVSLAGKNEQFF TGTGCCAGCAGCTTAATGGTGTCCCTAGCGGGGAAGAATGAGCAGTTCTTC
TRBJ2-5 TRBV9 NA NA CASSKGTVGETQYF TGTGCCAGCAGCAAAGGGACGGTGGGGGAGACCCAGTACTTC
TRBJ1-3 TRBV6-4 NA NA CASNLDSINTIYF TGTGCCAGCAATTTGGACAGTATAAACACCATATATTTT
TRBJ1-4 TRBV9 NA NA CASSGGWTNEKLFF TGTGCCAGCAGCGGAGGTTGGACTAATGAAAAACTGTTTTTT
TRBJ1-5 TRBV7-7 NA NA CASSLGLSQPQHF TGTGCCAGCAGCTTAGGATTAAGTCAGCCCCAGCATTTT
TRBJ2-7 TRBV28 NA NA CASSSGDTPYEQYF TGTGCCAGCAGTTCAGGGGACACCCCCTACGAGCAGTACTTC
TRBJ1-4 TRBV2 NA NA CASMRQTNEKLFF TGTGCCAGCATGAGGCAAACTAATGAAAAACTGTTTTTT
TRBJ1-1 TRBV19 NA NA CASSARAPTNTEAFF TGTGCCAGTAGTGCCAGAGCCCCCACGAACACTGAAGCTTTCTTT
TRBJ2-1 TRBV6-1 NA NA CASVAHNEQFF TGTGCCAGCGTGGCTCACAATGAGCAGTTCTTC
TRBJ2-7 TRBV6-1 TRBD1 once CASSENRGLYEQYF TGTGCCAGCAGTGAAAACAGGGGGCTCTACGAGCAGTACTTC
TRBJ2-2 TRBV9 TRBD2 NA CASSPTSGGHYTGELFF TGTGCCAGCAGCCCGACTAGCGGGGGCCATTACACCGGGGAGCTGTTTTTT
TRBJ1-1 TRBV19 NA NA CASSIPGGTEAFF TGTGCCAGTAGTATCCCCGGTGGAACGGAAGCTTTCTTT
TRBJ1-4 TRBV4-1 NA NA CASSQRQDNEKLFF TGCGCCAGCAGCCAAAGGCAAGATAATGAAAAACTGTTTTTT
TRBJ1-2 TRBV30 NA NA CAWSDANYGYTF TGTGCCTGGAGCGACGCTAACTATGGCTACACCTTC
TRBJ2-1 TRBV19 TRBD1 NA CASSSPGQGAQNEQFF TGTGCCAGTAGTTCTCCGGGACAGGGGGCGCAGAATGAGCAGTTCTTC
TRBJ1-1 TRBV5-1 TRBD1 NA CASSLGPGQVMGMNTEAFF TGCGCCAGCAGCTTGGGTCCGGGACAGGTCATGGGCATGAACACTGAAGCTTTCTTT
TRBJ1-2 TRBV18 NA NA CASSPLASEGGYTF TGTGCCAGCTCACCACTGGCCAGCGAGGGTGGCTACACCTTC
TRBJ2-3 TRBV7-2 TRBD2 NA CASSPGTIPGGADTQYF TGTGCCAGCAGTCCCGGGACTATCCCCGGAGGAGCAGATACGCAGTATTTT
TRBJ2-2 TRBV5-5 TRBD1 NA CASSEGQLTGELFF TGTGCCAGCAGCGAGGGACAGCTCACCGGGGAGCTGTTTTTT
TRBJ1-3 TRBV5-1 NA NA CASSSDSAGNTIYF TGCGCCAGCAGCTCTGACTCGGCTGGAAACACCATATATTTT
TRBJ1-3 TRBV7-9 NA once CASTLRGANTIYF TGTGCCAGCACTCTACGTGGGGCAAACACCATATATTTT
TRBJ2-5 TRBV29-1 TRBD1 NA CSVLTGVEETQYF TGCAGCGTTCTGACAGGGGTAGAAGAGACCCAGTACTTC
TRBJ2-3 TRBV14 TRBD2 NA CASNRAGGTDTQYF TGTGCCAGCAACCGAGCGGGGGGGACAGATACGCAGTATTTT
TRBJ2-1 TRBV5-4 TRBD1 NA CASSFPDRVIHEQFF TGTGCCAGCAGCTTCCCCGACAGGGTAATCCATGAGCAGTTCTTC
TRBJ2-7 TRBV4-1 TRBD1 NA CASSQQGVGYEQYF TGCGCCAGCAGTCAGCAGGGGGTTGGCTACGAGCAGTACTTC
TRBJ2-7 TRBV19 NA NA CASSLRVASTEEQYF TGTGCCAGTAGTCTTAGGGTGGCTTCTACGGAGGAGCAGTACTTC
TRBJ1-3 TRBV4-3 NA NA CASSQDLTSSGNTIYF TGCGCCAGCAGCCAAGACCTAACTAGCTCTGGAAACACCATATATTTT
TRBJ1-2 TRBV6-1 TRBD1 NA CASSEASRGNYGYTF TGTGCCAGCAGTGAAGCCAGCAGGGGGAACTATGGCTACACCTTC
TRBJ1-2 TRBV29-1 NA NA CSVDQLYYGYTF TGCAGCGTTGACCAACTCTACTATGGCTACACCTTC
TRBJ2-3 TRBV9 TRBD2 NA CASSPLAGGHDTQYF TGTGCCAGCAGCCCGTTAGCGGGGGGTCATGATACGCAGTATTTT
TRBJ2-7 TRBV4-1 TRBD2 once CASSQPPTSGYSYEQYF TGCGCCAGCAGCCAACCGCCGACTAGCGGGTACTCCTACGAGCAGTACTTC
TRBJ1-1 TRBV19 NA NA CASSIDRRGVTEAFF TGTGCCAGTAGTATAGATCGAAGGGGGGTCACTGAAGCTTTCTTT
TRBJ1-2 TRBV5-6 NA NA CASSLVAGYGYTF TGTGCCAGCAGCTTGGTGGCAGGCTATGGCTACACCTTC
TRBJ1-4 TRBV2 NA NA CASTLRGGGEKLFF TGTGCCAGCACCCTCCGCGGGGGGGGTGAAAAACTGTTTTTT
TRBJ1-2 TRBV6-5 TRBD1 NA CASRTRTGGKGYTF TGTGCCAGCAGAACCAGGACAGGGGGCAAGGGCTACACCTTC
TRBJ1-2 TRBV6-4 NA medium-sized CASSPGTSAPYGYTF TGTGCCAGCAGCCCCGGGACGTCGGCCCCCTATGGCTACACCTTC
TRBJ1-2 TRBV5-4 TRBD1 NA CASSLEQGAPYGYTF TGTGCCAGCAGCTTGGAGCAGGGGGCACCCTATGGCTACACCTTC
TRBJ1-1 TRBV7-7 NA NA CASSLLTLRVSAFF TGTGCCAGCAGCTTACTTACCCTCAGGGTCAGCGCTTTCTTT
TRBJ2-5 TRBV29-1 NA NA CSSRTTPETQYF TGCAGCTCTAGGACGACCCCAGAGACCCAGTACTTC
TRBJ1-6 TRBV27 NA NA CASSFLGNNNSPLHF TGTGCCAGCAGTTTTTTAGGGAACAATAATTCACCCCTCCACTTT